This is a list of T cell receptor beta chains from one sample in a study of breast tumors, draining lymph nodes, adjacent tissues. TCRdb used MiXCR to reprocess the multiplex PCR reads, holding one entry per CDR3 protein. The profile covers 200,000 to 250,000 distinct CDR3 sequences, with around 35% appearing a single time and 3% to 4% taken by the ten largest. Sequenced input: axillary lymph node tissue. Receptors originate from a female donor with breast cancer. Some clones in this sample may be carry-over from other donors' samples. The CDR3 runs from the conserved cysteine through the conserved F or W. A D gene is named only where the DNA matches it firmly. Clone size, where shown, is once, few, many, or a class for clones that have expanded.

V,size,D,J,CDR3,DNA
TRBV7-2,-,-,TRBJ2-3,CASRPGTRRQGISTDTQYF,TGTGCCAGCAGACCCGGGACTAGGAGACAGGGGATTAGCACAGATACGCAGTATTTT
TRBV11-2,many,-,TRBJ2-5,CASNPGPKETQYF,TGTGCCAGCAACCCGGGACCTAAAGAGACCCAGTACTTC
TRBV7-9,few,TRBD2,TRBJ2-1,CASSLAGTSGSLRGDEQFF,TGTGCCAGCAGCTTAGCCGGGACTAGCGGGAGTCTCAGGGGGGATGAGCAGTTCTTC
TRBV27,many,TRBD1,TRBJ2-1,CASRTTGRKQFF,TGTGCCAGCAGGACGACAGGGCGAAAGCAGTTCTTC
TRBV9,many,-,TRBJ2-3,CASNRAVTDTQYF,TGTGCCAGCAATCGGGCTGTTACAGATACGCAGTATTTT
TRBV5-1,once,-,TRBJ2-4,CASSLGGAGNIQYF,TGCGCCAGCAGCTTGGGGGGGGCTGGAAACATTCAGTACTTC
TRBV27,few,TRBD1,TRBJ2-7,CASSSDRGVYEQYF,TGTGCCAGCAGTTCGGACAGGGGGGTCTACGAGCAGTACTTC
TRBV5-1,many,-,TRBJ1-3,CASSLREVTSGNTIYF,TGCGCCAGCAGCTTGAGAGAGGTAACCTCTGGAAACACCATATATTTT
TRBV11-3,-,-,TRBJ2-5,CASSLGTRGGRTQYF,TGTGCCAGCAGCTTAGGGACTAGGGGGGGGAGGACCCAGTACTTC
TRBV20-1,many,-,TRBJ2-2,CSALNTGELFF,TGCAGTGCGCTGAACACCGGGGAGCTGTTTTTT
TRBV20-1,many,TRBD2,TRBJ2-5,CSASGGETQYF,TGCAGTGCATCGGGGGGGGAGACCCAGTACTTC
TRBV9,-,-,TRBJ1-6,CASSEEGSSGSPLHF,TGTGCCAGCAGTGAGGAGGGAAGCTCTGGTTCACCCCTCCACTTT
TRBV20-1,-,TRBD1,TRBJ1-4,CSASPGQALNEKLFF,TGCAGTGCTAGCCCTGGACAGGCCCTAAATGAAAAACTGTTTTTT
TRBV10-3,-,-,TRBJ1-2,CAISDQQGGYTF,TGTGCCATCAGTGACCAACAGGGAGGCTACACCTTC